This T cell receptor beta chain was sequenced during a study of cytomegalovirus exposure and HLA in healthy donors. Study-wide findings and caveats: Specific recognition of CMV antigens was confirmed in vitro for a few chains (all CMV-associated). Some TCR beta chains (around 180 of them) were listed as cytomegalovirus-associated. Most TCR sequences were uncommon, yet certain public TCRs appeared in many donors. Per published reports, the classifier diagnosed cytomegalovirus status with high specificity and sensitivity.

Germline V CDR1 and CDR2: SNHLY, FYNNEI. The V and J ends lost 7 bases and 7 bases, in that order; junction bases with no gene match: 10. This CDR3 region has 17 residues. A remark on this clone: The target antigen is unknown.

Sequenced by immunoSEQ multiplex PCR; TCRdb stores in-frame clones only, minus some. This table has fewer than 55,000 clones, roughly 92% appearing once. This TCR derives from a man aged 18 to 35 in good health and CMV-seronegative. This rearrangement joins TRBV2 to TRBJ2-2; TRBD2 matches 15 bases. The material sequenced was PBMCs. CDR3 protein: CASTLRTSGRVYGELFF. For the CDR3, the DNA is TGTGCCAGCACTCTAAGGACTAGCGGGAGGGTGTACGGGGAGCTGTTTTTT.